Listed here are 32 T cell receptor beta chains from one sample, sequenced in a study of blood T cell repertoires in COVID-19. Clones were read by immunoSEQ multiplex PCR, and TCRdb kept only the in-frame ones, dropping some. This sample has about 160,000 clones, with about 83% found just once. Specimen: peripheral blood. All receptors derive from a man aged 55 to 70 with acute or convalescent COVID-19.

The V call is TRBV15, the J call TRBJ2-7; TRBD2 matches 13 bases. Trimming cost V 9 bases and J 7 bases; bases outside gene matches: 9. CDR3 length: 14 residues. Germline V lookup: CDR1 LNHNV, CDR2 YYDKDF (reference sequence). The DNA for the CDR3 is TGTGCCACGAAACTGGGACTAGCGGGGTGGGAGCAGTACTTC. Amino acids: CATKLGLAGWEQYF.

A few counts support this clone. The chain couples TRBV18 to TRBJ1-3, with TRBD1 matching over 7 bases. CDR3 size: 15 residues. Germline V gene sequence: CDR1 KGHSH, CDR2 LQKENI. V lost 2 bases, J lost 0 bases, and 1 base stayed unmatched. The CDR3 nucleotides read TGTGCCAGCTCACCAGACAGGGCCTCTGGAAACACCATATATTTT. Protein sequence: CASSPDRASGNTIYF.

The chain uses TRBV9 and TRBJ2-7, with D maybe TRBD2 (6 bases). CDR1 and CDR2 from the germline V gene are SGDLS and YYNGEE. With 6 bases removed from V and 3 bases from J, the gap between germline ends came to 19 bases. The CDR3 has 15 amino acids. The CDR3 reads CASTQGTGLIYEQYF. The CDR3 nucleotides are TGTGCCAGCACCCAAGGAACAGGACTAATCTACGAGCAGTACTTC.

The V gene is TRBV12-3 or TRBV12-4, the J gene TRBJ2-7; tentative D call: TRBD1 (5 bases). Trimming shortened V by 6 bases and J by 3 bases, and 12 bases separated the two germline ends. The CDR3 is made up of 13 amino acids. The CDR3 spells CASSLTQGYEQYF. The CDR3 bases are TGTGCCAGCAGCTTAACTCAGGGCTACGAGCAGTACTTC.

The V and J genes are TRBV27 and TRBJ2-2, with a possible D match to TRBD2 (5 bases). Germline CDR1 MNHEY, CDR2 SMNVEV (reference sequence). Deletions cut 6 bases from V and 6 bases from J, with 8 bases between. CDR3 length equals 12 residues. CDR3 DNA: TGTGCCAGCAGCGAGAGGGCCGGGGAGCTGTTTTTT. Amino acids: CASSERAGELFF.

V is TRBV3-1 (or the pseudogene TRBV3-2) and J is TRBJ1-2; 7 bases agree with TRBD1. The CDR3 runs to 14 residues. J gave up 5 bases and V 5 bases, and 8 bases lay outside the gene matches. In germline, CDR1 is LGHDT, CDR2 YNNKEL (reference sequence). The CDR3 spells CASSYMTGSYGYTF. DNA of the CDR3: TGTGCCAGCAGCTATATGACAGGGAGTTATGGCTACACCTTC.

The sample holds one count of this clone. The CDR3 DNA is TGCGCCAGCAGCGCTTCGAGACAGGGTTATCCTGAAGCTTTCTTT. It yields the protein CASSASRQGYPEAFF. The chain joins TRBV10-2 to TRBJ1-1, with 7 bases identical to TRBD1. Germline CDR1 and CDR2: WSHSY and SAAADI. The CDR3 has 15 residues. Trimming removed 6 bases from V and 6 bases from J; junction bases left unmatched: 13.

This clone came up a few times. The chain recombines TRBV3-1 (or the pseudogene TRBV3-2) with TRBJ2-5; TRBD1 matches 8 bases. The CDR3 totals 15 residues. V was clipped by 1 base and J by 5 bases; unmatched bases: 6. Germline V gene lookup returns CDR1 LGHDT and CDR2 YNNKEL (reference sequence). CDR3 loop: CASSQATGVWETQYF. The CDR3 region has the DNA TGTGCCAGCAGCCAAGCGACAGGGGTTTGGGAGACCCAGTACTTC.

This clone has a handful of counts. The chain is built from TRBV19 and TRBJ1-2; TRBD1 might be the D (6 bases). V was cut by 10 bases and J by 4 bases, with 13 bases left in between. The germline V gene has CDR1 LNHDA and CDR2 SQIVND (reference sequence). The CDR3 runs to 12 residues. DNA of the CDR3: TGTGCCACCATCAGGGGTGGCTATGGCTACACCTTC. It codes for CATIRGGYGYTF. Complete variable domain (other parts from reference TRBV19 and TRBJ1-2): DGGITQSPKYLFRKEGQNVTLSCEQNLNHDAMYWYRQDPGQGLRLIYYSQIVNDFQKGDIAEGYSVSREKKESFPLTVTSAQKNPTAFYLCATIRGGYGYTFGSGTRLTVV.

The chain is built from TRBV30 and TRBJ2-3; TRBD1 is a possible D gene (7 bases). V was clipped by 0 bases and J by 3 bases, with 13 bases between them. Looked up from germline, CDR1 is GTSNPN and CDR2 is SVGIG (reference sequence). The CDR3 has 15 amino acids. The CDR3, as DNA: TGTGCCTGGAGTGTACGATCAGGGGGGACAGATACGCAGTATTTT. This sequence encodes CAWSVRSGGTDTQYF.

This clone has a handful of counts. The rearrangement links TRBV19 to TRBJ1-1; D gene uncertain. The CDR3 consists of 12 residues. Germline V gene lookup returns CDR1 LNHDA and CDR2 SQIVND (reference sequence). V was cut by 1 base and J by 12 bases, with 12 bases left in between. This CDR3 is CASSIGPGRTFF. Here the CDR3 DNA reads TGTGCCAGTAGTATAGGTCCGGGGAGGACTTTCTTT.

The chain employs TRBV29-1 and TRBJ1-1; D is undetermined. The V end lost 6 bases, the J end lost 5 bases, and 13 bases lay between the germline ends. Looked up from germline, CDR1 is SQVTM and CDR2 is ANQGSEA. The CDR3 is 12 residues long. CDR3 sequence (DNA): TGCAGCGTCGAGTCGCGGGTAACTGAAGCTTTCTTT. It specifies CSVESRVTEAFF.

This chain uses TRBV2 with TRBJ2-1; 13 positions agree with TRBD2. This CDR3 comprises 14 residues. V lost 6 bases and J lost 6; bases outside the gene matches: 2. Germline V gene sequence: CDR1 SNHLY, CDR2 FYNNEI. The CDR3 loop is CASRTSGGINEQFF. The CDR3, as DNA: TGTGCCAGCAGGACTAGCGGGGGGATCAATGAGCAGTTCTTC. Filled out from reference TRBV2 and TRBJ2-1, the complete variable domain reads EPEVTQTPSHQVTQMGQEVILRCVPISNHLYFYWYRQILGQKVEFLVSFYNNEISEKSEIFDDQFSVERPDGSNFTLKIRSTKLEDSAMYFCASRTSGGINEQFFGPGTRLTVL.

CDR3 bases: TGTGCCAGTAGTTCCTTGACTGGGAGCTCCTATAATTCACCCCTCCACTTT. Protein product: CASSSLTGSSYNSPLHF. The chain links TRBV19 to TRBJ1-6; no reliable D call. V was shortened by 5 bases and J by 0 bases, with 14 bases between the two germline ends. Germline CDR1 is LNHDA and CDR2 is SQIVND (reference sequence). The CDR3 runs to 17 residues.

The chain joins TRBV15 to TRBJ2-7; 7 bases map to TRBD1. The V gene's germline CDR1 is LNHNV and CDR2 YYDKDF (reference sequence). The trim removed 0 bases at V and 7 bases at J, leaving 6 bases unmatched. CDR3 size: 14 residues. In nucleotides, the CDR3 is TGTGCCACCAGCAGAGAGGAGACAGGGAGAGAGCAGTACTTC. Residues: CATSREETGREQYF.

The chain recombines TRBV12-3 or TRBV12-4 with TRBJ2-7; D remains unclear. The CDR3 consists of 12 residues. V lost 2 bases and J lost 13, with 15 bases in between. The CDR3 protein is CASSLSQIPRYF. DNA of the CDR3: TGTGCCAGCAGTTTAAGCCAAATACCCCGATACTTC.

V and J are TRBV2 and TRBJ1-5; D is uncertain. Germline V gives CDR1 SNHLY, CDR2 FYNNEI. Trimming removed 2 bases from V and 2 bases from J, with 7 bases in between. The CDR3 spans 14 residues. Here the CDR3 reads CASSERGGNQPQHF. The CDR3 DNA sequence: TGTGCCAGCAGTGAACGCGGGGGCAATCAGCCCCAGCATTTT.

This clone occurred once. The CDR3 is CASSNSPGGSNYGYTF. The CDR3 region has the DNA TGTGCCAGCAGCAACTCTCCAGGGGGCAGTAACTATGGCTACACCTTC. This chain joins TRBV5-8 and TRBJ1-2; 8 positions agree with TRBD1. The CDR3 runs to 16 residues. CDR1 SGHTS and CDR2 YDEGEE come from the germline V gene. V shed 4 bases, J shed 1 base, and the junction held 9 bases outside the gene matches.

The rearrangement joins TRBV30 to TRBJ1-1; possible D gene TRBD1, 6 bases. The CDR3 contains 14 residues. The germline V gene encodes CDR1 GTSNPN and CDR2 SVGIG (reference sequence). Deletions cut 2 bases from V and 4 bases from J, with 14 bases between. The CDR3 bases are TGTGCCTGGAGTTTTGGGGGCACTAGCACTGAAGCTTTCTTT. The encoded protein is CAWSFGGTSTEAFF.

V usage is TRBV6-5 and J usage is TRBJ1-3; the match to TRBD1 covers 8 bases. CDR1 and CDR2 from the germline V gene are MNHEY and SVGAGI. The CDR3 has 15 residues. The trim removed 6 bases at V and 0 bases at J, leaving 4 bases unmatched. The CDR3 here is CASSATGGSGNTIYF. DNA for the CDR3: TGTGCCAGCAGCGCCACAGGGGGCTCTGGAAACACCATATATTTT.

V gene TRBV29-1 combines with J gene TRBJ1-1; D unresolved. Trimming shortened V by 7 bases and J by 2 bases, and 11 bases separated the two germline ends. This CDR3 is 12 amino acids long. Germline V gene lookup returns CDR1 SQVTM and CDR2 ANQGSEA. CDR3 in DNA: TGCAGCGGGGAGGTTATAAACACTGAAGCTTTCTTT. Its translation: CSGEVINTEAFF.

This chain joins TRBV7-9 and TRBJ2-7; 12 nucleotides match TRBD1. There are 18 residues in the CDR3. After removal of 3 bases from V and 2 bases from J, the junction contained 11 bases not matched to a gene. Germline V lookup: CDR1 SEHNR, CDR2 FQNEAQ (reference sequence). CDR3 bases: TGTGCCAGCAGCTTTGGAAGGGACAGGGGGCCAGTACCCTACGAGCAGTACTTC. Translation gives CASSFGRDRGPVPYEQYF.

The genes are TRBV7-2 and TRBJ1-3; D unclear. Germline CDR1 SGHTA, CDR2 FQGNSA. CDR3 length: 16 amino acids. V was shortened by 1 base and J by 3 bases, with 13 bases between the two germline ends. The CDR3 loop is CASSLVPTHYGNTIYF. CDR3 DNA: TGTGCCAGCAGCTTAGTCCCGACACATTATGGAAACACCATATATTTT. The complete variable domain, with remaining parts taken from reference TRBV7-2 and TRBJ1-3, reads GAGVSQSPSNKVTEKGKDVELRCDPISGHTALYWYRQSLGQGLEFLIYFQGNSAPDKSGLPSDRFSAERTGGSVSTLTIQRTQQEDSAVYLCASSLVPTHYGNTIYFGEGSWLTVV.

The chain is built from TRBV20-1 and TRBJ1-5, with no clear D. This CDR3 has 15 residues. V lost 3 bases to trimming and J lost 0 bases, with 12 bases between them. Germline CDR1 reads DFQATT; CDR2 reads SNEGSKA (reference sequence). CDR3 coding DNA: TGCAGTGCTAGTAGAAACAGCAATAGCAATCAGCCCCAGCATTTT. Translation: CSASRNSNSNQPQHF.

The chain recombines TRBV7-3 with TRBJ1-4, with D perhaps TRBD1 (5 bases). V lost 2 bases and J 3 bases, leaving 10 bases between the germline ends. The CDR3 is made up of 15 amino acids. The V gene's germline CDR1 is SGHTA and CDR2 FQGTGA. CDR3 in DNA: TGTGCCAGCAGCTTATCCGGAGGGGCTAATGAAAAACTGTTTTTT. Residues: CASSLSGGANEKLFF.

This clone was counted once. The V gene is TRBV12-5, the J gene TRBJ2-5, with TRBD2 identical over 12 bases. In germline, CDR1 is LGHNT, CDR2 FRNRAP. The V segment lost 3 bases and the J segment 4 bases; nucleotides outside the gene matches: 9. The CDR3 spans 17 residues. CDR3 protein: CASGFRGLAGLAETQYF. The CDR3 DNA follows: TGTGCTAGTGGTTTCCGTGGACTAGCGGGGTTAGCAGAGACCCAGTACTTC. The complete variable domain, with remaining parts taken from reference TRBV12-5 and TRBJ2-5, reads DARVTQTPRHKVTEMGQEVTMRCQPILGHNTVFWYRQTMMQGLELLAYFRNRAPLDDSGMPKDRFSAEMPDATLATLKIQPSEPRDSAVYFCASGFRGLAGLAETQYFGPGTRLLVL.

The chain uses TRBV6-5 and TRBJ2-7; TRBD1 is a possible D gene (6 bases). V shed 0 bases and J shed 2 bases, with 14 bases lying between them. Germline values: CDR1 MNHEY, CDR2 SVGAGI. This CDR3 spans 16 amino acids. The chain's CDR3 is CASSYSTGQRTYEQYF. CDR3 bases: TGTGCCAGCAGTTACTCGACAGGACAGAGGACCTACGAGCAGTACTTC.

The chain employs TRBV5-6 and TRBJ1-4; the match to TRBD1 covers 9 bases. V lost 0 bases and J lost 8; bases outside the gene matches: 5. CDR1 is SGHDT, CDR2 YYEEEE, per germline. This CDR3 has 15 residues. This chain's CDR3 is CASSLGGTGTEKLFF. The CDR3 DNA follows: TGTGCCAGCAGCTTGGGCGGGACAGGGACAGAAAAACTGTTTTTT.

The rearrangement uses TRBV11-2 and TRBJ1-1; weak D call: TRBD1 (5 bases). This CDR3 region has 17 residues. The germline V and J ends were trimmed by 4 bases and 1 base, with 19 bases remaining between them. Germline CDR1 SGHAT, CDR2 FQNNGV. CDR3 residues: CASSSTWGRRRNTEAFF. CDR3 DNA sequence: TGTGCCAGCAGCTCAACTTGGGGCAGACGGAGGAACACTGAAGCTTTCTTT. The whole variable domain, filled in from reference TRBV11-2 and TRBJ1-1, reads EAGVAQSPRYKIIEKRQSVAFWCNPISGHATLYWYQQILGQGPKLLIQFQNNGVVDDSQLPKDRFSAERLKGVDSTLKIQPAKLEDSAVYLCASSSTWGRRRNTEAFFGQGTRLTVV.

This rearrangement joins TRBV12-3 or TRBV12-4 to TRBJ1-5; D is perhaps TRBD1 (5 bases). The CDR3 consists of 13 residues. Between the trimmed V and J ends, which lost 3 bases and 4 bases, there was a span of 7 bases. In nucleotides, the CDR3 is TGTGCCAGCAGTTTCGGGGGAAATCAGCCCCAGCATTTT. Its protein product is CASSFGGNQPQHF.

CDR3 sequence: CAIRGQGNTGELFF. CDR3 nucleotides: TGTGCCATCAGAGGACAGGGGAACACCGGGGAGCTGTTTTTT. The V call is TRBV10-3, the J call TRBJ2-2, with 8 bases identical to TRBD1. V was pared by 6 bases and J by 1 base, with 1 base of the junction left unmatched. This CDR3 region has 14 residues. Germline assignment: CDR1 ENHRY and CDR2 SYGVKD.

V is TRBV2 and J is TRBJ1-3, with 10 bases identical to TRBD1. Trimming at V came to 4 bases and at J to 4 bases, leaving 4 bases not matched to a gene. Per the germline V gene, CDR1 is SNHLY and CDR2 is FYNNEI. This CDR3 spans 15 amino acids. The CDR3 sequence is CASSGQGARGNTIYF. CDR3 coding DNA: TGTGCCAGCAGTGGACAGGGGGCGCGAGGAAACACCATATATTTT.